The TCR beta chain under discussion was sequenced for a study of CD8 T cells in Susac syndrome. This CDR3 has 17 amino acids. Germline V gene data show CDR1 as SGDLS and CDR2 as YYNGEE. V lost 0 bases and J lost 6; bases outside the gene matches: 7. Random hexamers were used to reverse transcribe an amount of roughly 0.5 to 1 ug RNA. TCRdb re-derived calls from the immunoSEQ multiplex PCR reads in MiXCR, one entry per CDR3 protein. Counted here are around 170,000 distinct CDR3 sequences, around 92% occurring once; the ten biggest clones make up more than 0.07%. The chain combines TRBV9 with TRBJ2-1; 12 bases are a match to TRBD2. Input material: CD4+ T cells from PBMCs. The clonotype originates from a human donor in good health. This chain's CDR3 is CASSVGGGLAGFNEQFF. CDR3 nucleotides: TGTGCCAGCAGCGTAGGGGGGGGACTAGCGGGCTTCAATGAGCAGTTCTTC.